One and the same sample provided the 21 T cell receptor beta chains below, sequenced in a study of blood T cell repertoires in COVID-19. This table comes from immunoSEQ multiplex PCR, and its TCRdb copy is limited to in-frame clones, with some not included. The table shows hundreds of thousands of clones, with roughly 85% occurring only once. Sequencing was carried out using peripheral blood. These receptors all come from a man in his fifties with active or convalescent COVID-19.

This clone was detected only a few times. V gene TRBV7-2 combines with J gene TRBJ2-7, with 9 bases lining up with TRBD1. V shed 1 base, J shed 4 bases, and the junction held 5 bases outside the gene matches. The CDR3 length is 15 residues. Germline values: CDR1 SGHTA, CDR2 FQGNSA. The CDR3 here is CASSLGDREIYEQYF. The CDR3 DNA sequence: TGTGCCAGCAGCTTAGGGGACAGGGAGATTTACGAGCAGTACTTC.

This clone turned up a few times. The V call is TRBV5-4, the J call TRBJ2-1; maybe TRBD2 (5 bases). Looked up from germline, CDR1 is SGHNT and CDR2 is YYREEE (reference sequence). This CDR3 contains 13 residues. The V end was cut by 4 bases, the J end by 6 bases, with 11 bases between. In nucleotides, the CDR3 is TGTGCCAGCAGCCCCCCCCGGGGCAATGAGCAGTTCTTC. Its translation is CASSPPRGNEQFF.

The V and J genes are TRBV7-9 and TRBJ2-7; 8 positions agree with TRBD2. Germline lookup yields CDR1 SEHNR and CDR2 FQNEAQ (reference sequence). V was clipped by 2 bases and J by 2 bases; unmatched bases: 11. This CDR3 is built from 17 residues. The CDR3 bases are TGTGCCAGCAGCTTATCCCCGCGCGGGGGGAATCCCTACGAGCAGTACTTC. It specifies CASSLSPRGGNPYEQYF.

The rearrangement links TRBV20-1 to TRBJ2-7, with D unclear. Per germline, CDR1 DFQATT and CDR2 SNEGSKA (reference sequence). The CDR3 has 9 residues. CDR3: CNSEYEQYF. The CDR3 coding sequence is TGCAATTCTGAGTACGAGCAGTACTTC.

V and J are TRBV20-1 and TRBJ1-5, with D hard to call. This CDR3 spans 15 amino acids. CDR1 is DFQATT and CDR2 is SNEGSKA in the germline V gene (reference sequence). Trimming removed 3 bases from V and 0 bases from J, with 12 bases in between. CDR3 loop: CSASEGFNSNQPQHF. In DNA form, the CDR3 reads TGCAGTGCTAGTGAGGGCTTCAATAGCAATCAGCCCCAGCATTTT.

The chain uses TRBV28 and TRBJ1-1; no clear D. CDR3 size: 14 residues. Trimming removed 6 bases from V and 5 bases from J, with 16 bases in between. Per germline, CDR1 MDHEN and CDR2 SYDVKM. CDR3 nucleotides: TGTGCCAGCAGACCGGTCGCGGGTGGAACTGAAGCTTTCTTT. It codes for CASRPVAGGTEAFF. The variable domain in full, with the rest retrieved from reference TRBV28 and TRBJ1-1, is DVKVTQSSRYLVKRTGEKVFLECVQDMDHENMFWYRQDPGLGLRLIYFSYDVKMKEKGDIPEGYSVSREKKERFSLILESASTNQTSMYLCASRPVAGGTEAFFGQGTRLTVV.

V and J are TRBV18 and TRBJ2-7; D unresolved. The germline V and J ends were trimmed by 8 bases and 1 base, with 9 bases remaining between them. The CDR3 totals 12 residues. Germline values: CDR1 KGHSH, CDR2 LQKENI. CDR3 amino acids: CASATGSYEQYF. The DNA for the CDR3 is TGTGCCAGCGCGACGGGTTCCTACGAGCAGTACTTC.

This chain links TRBV4-1 with TRBJ1-2, with D perhaps matching TRBD1 (6 bases). Germline-derived CDR1 and CDR2 are MGHRA and YSYEKL. Trimming shortened V by 3 bases and J by 0 bases, and 14 bases separated the two germline ends. CDR3 length equals 16 residues. CDR3 nucleotide sequence: TGCGCCAGCAGCCAGATAGCAGGGGCAGCTAACTATGGCTACACCTTC. It specifies CASSQIAGAANYGYTF.

In the case of this clone: Other DNA sequences in this specimen translate into the identical CDR3. The CDR3: CASGPGDTDTQYF. DNA of the CDR3: TGTGCTAGTGGTCCGGGGGACACAGATACGCAGTATTTT. This chain links TRBV12-5 with TRBJ2-3; weak D call: TRBD2 (6 bases). CDR1 and CDR2 from the germline V gene are LGHNT and FRNRAP. V lost 5 bases to trimming and J lost 2 bases, with 8 bases between them. CDR3 size: 13 residues.

Only a few counts were recorded for this clone. This chain links TRBV9 with TRBJ1-6; D call uncertain. V lost 0 bases to trimming and J lost 9 bases, with 7 bases between them. Germline V gene data show CDR1 as SGDLS and CDR2 as YYNGEE. CDR3 length equals 13 residues. CDR3 protein: CASSVVESSPLHF. The CDR3 nucleotides read TGTGCCAGCAGCGTAGTGGAGAGTTCACCCCTCCACTTT.

The chain is built from TRBV5-1 and TRBJ2-1, with TRBD2 identical over 10 bases. Germline trimming cut 2 bases from V and 2 bases from J; bases unmatched to any gene: 4. Germline V gene sequence: CDR1 SGHRS, CDR2 YFSETQ. This CDR3 has 16 residues. CDR3 protein: CASSFEAGGPYNEQFF. The CDR3 DNA follows: TGCGCCAGCAGCTTCGAAGCGGGAGGGCCCTACAATGAGCAGTTCTTC.

J is TRBJ1-1 and V is TRBV25-1; 7 nucleotides line up with TRBD1. Per the germline V gene, CDR1 is MGHDK and CDR2 is SYGVNS. Trimming at V came to 3 bases and at J to 6 bases, leaving 13 bases not matched to a gene. The CDR3 loop spans 16 amino acids. The CDR3 DNA follows: TGTGCCAGCAGTGATAGGACAGCCCAGGGGGTACCTGAAGCTTTCTTT. Amino acid sequence: CASSDRTAQGVPEAFF.

V is TRBV19 and J is TRBJ2-2; 10 bases map to TRBD1. V shed 7 bases, J shed 5 bases, and the junction held 7 bases outside the gene matches. Germline V gene sequence: CDR1 LNHDA, CDR2 SQIVND (reference sequence). The CDR3 contains 15 residues. CDR3 sequence reads: CASKGGTGVTGELFF. CDR3 bases: TGTGCCAGTAAGGGCGGGACAGGGGTAACCGGGGAGCTGTTTTTT.

This rearrangement joins TRBV10-2 to TRBJ2-5, with 10 nucleotides matching TRBD2. Per the germline V gene, CDR1 is WSHSY and CDR2 is SAAADI. V was clipped by 4 bases and J by 5 bases; unmatched bases: 16. The CDR3 is made up of 18 amino acids. The CDR3 reads CASSGRGSGRAHRETQYF. In DNA form, the CDR3 reads TGCGCCAGCAGTGGAAGGGGAAGCGGGAGGGCCCACCGGGAGACCCAGTACTTC.

The rearrangement uses TRBV4-3 and TRBJ1-1; no firm D call. The germline CDR1 and CDR2 sequences are LGHNA and YSLEER. There are 15 residues in the CDR3. Trimming pared 0 bases from V and 1 base from J, leaving 9 bases between. Here the CDR3 reads CASSQDYGENTEAFF. CDR3 in DNA: TGCGCCAGCAGCCAAGATTACGGAGAGAACACTGAAGCTTTCTTT.

V gene TRBV2 combines with J gene TRBJ2-1; the D is unclear. The CDR3 has 13 residues. Trimming removed 1 base from V and 9 bases from J, with 10 bases in between. CDR1 SNHLY and CDR2 FYNNEI come from the germline V gene. Here the CDR3 reads CASSEGVLSEQFF. The CDR3 DNA reads as TGTGCCAGCAGTGAAGGTGTCCTCAGTGAGCAGTTCTTC.

The chain uses TRBV7-3 and TRBJ1-5, with TRBD1 matching 8 bases. CDR1 is SGHTA and CDR2 is FQGTGA in the germline V gene. The ends lost 5 bases at V and 4 bases at J; junction bases unmatched: 1. There are 13 residues in the CDR3. CDR3 protein: CASSRDRNQPQHF. CDR3 coding DNA: TGTGCCAGCAGCCGGGACAGGAATCAGCCCCAGCATTTT.

V is TRBV14 and J is TRBJ1-3; D unclear. The CDR3 totals 14 residues. V was shortened by 3 bases and J by 1 base, with 7 bases between the two germline ends. Germline V gives CDR1 SGHDN, CDR2 FVKESK. CDR3 protein: CASSQWTSGNTIYF. In DNA form, the CDR3 reads TGTGCCAGCAGCCAGTGGACTTCTGGAAACACCATATATTTT.

The V call is TRBV20-1, the J call TRBJ1-3; 12 positions match TRBD1. The germline V gene has CDR1 DFQATT and CDR2 SNEGSKA (reference sequence). Unmatched junction bases numbered 4, after V lost 3 bases and J lost 4 bases. The CDR3 covers 15 residues. CDR3 DNA sequence: TGCAGTGCTAGTCTCGGGACAGGGGGCGGAAACACCATATATTTT. Protein sequence: CSASLGTGGGNTIYF.

The chain links TRBV4-1 to TRBJ1-5, with 10 bases fitting TRBD1. The V segment lost 4 bases and the J segment 11 bases; nucleotides outside the gene matches: 8. This CDR3 is built from 14 residues. Germline V CDR1 and CDR2: MGHRA, YSYEKL. CDR3 sequence: CASSRGTGDGAQHF. For the CDR3, the DNA is TGCGCCAGCAGCCGAGGGACAGGGGACGGGGCCCAGCATTTT.

This chain connects TRBV12-5 to TRBJ2-1, with 11 bases lining up with TRBD2. CDR1 is LGHNT and CDR2 is FRNRAP in the germline V gene. The CDR3 length is 15 residues. The V gene end was trimmed by 6 bases and the J gene end by 8 bases; junction bases not matched to a gene: 9. The CDR3 loop is CASGRSGRAVYEQFF. CDR3 bases: TGTGCTAGTGGCCGTAGCGGGAGGGCCGTGTATGAGCAGTTCTTC. Supplemented by reference TRBV12-5 and TRBJ2-1, the full variable domain reads DARVTQTPRHKVTEMGQEVTMRCQPILGHNTVFWYRQTMMQGLELLAYFRNRAPLDDSGMPKDRFSAEMPDATLATLKIQPSEPRDSAVYFCASGRSGRAVYEQFFGPGTRLTVL.